This T cell receptor (beta chain) was recovered during a study of cytomegalovirus exposure and HLA in healthy donors (dated 2017 in TCRdb). About the study as a whole: An earlier analysis of approximately 550 of the donors reported 250 to 300 Gb of sequence data and 117 million unique TCR beta sequences from about 180 million T cells. Approximately 300 gigabases of sequencing data and around 90 million unique TCR sequences made up an early release that covered nearly 650 HLA-typed donors. Among the roughly 390 genotyped donors, approximately 77% belonged to the genetic ancestry cluster associated with self-reported Caucasian donors. The study aimed to test whether cataloging public T cell receptors could reveal signatures of past pathogen exposure. Using immunosequencing, the study profiled T cell repertoires from around 670 subjects and related those repertoires to cytomegalovirus serostatus. In addition to the first cohort of 650 to 800 subjects, a separate validation cohort of some 120 different subjects was used. To predict cytomegalovirus infection status, the study combined high-throughput TCR immunosequencing, statistical association of individual TCRs with disease status, and machine learning. To study patterns of TCR occurrence, a later analysis re-analyzed previously published TCR beta repertoires from 600 to 750 donors and added high-resolution HLA genotyping. The later analysis used no new phenotypic data to find candidate immune exposures, relying instead on TCR beta sequences and their occurrence across donors. An earlier analysis of fewer than 750 of the donors used high-throughput TCR beta sequencing to judge whether each TCR beta V gene segment behaved as functional or pseudogenic. Donor age, sex, ethnicity and CMV serostatus were collected together with the repertoire data. Genome-wide SNP genotypes for about 60% of the roughly 700 donors were used in a later genetic analysis, which treated that subset as a discovery cohort. All discovery cohort repertoires had been generated on a single sequencing platform. HLA typing covered class I and class II loci at four-digit resolution. Typing coverage varied by locus: roughly 629-640 donors for A, B, C, DRB1 and DQB1; 522 for DQA1; around 570 for DPA1; 400 to 480 for DPB1. Because of strong linkage in the cohort, roughly five DR-DQ haplotypes were treated as single units for association and clustering. On average, over 200,000 unique TCR beta nucleotide sequences were sequenced per donor among 350 to 400 genotyped donors of the cohort, with roughly a sixth of those sequences being non-productive. Points the paper makes about the study in general: Compared with the roughly 700-donor mean, donors in an Asian-associated ancestry cluster had fewer N-insertions in productive TCRs, according to a later genetic analysis. An association between a missense DCLRE1C variant and V-gene and J-gene trimming of TCR beta chains was found in a later genetic analysis and replicated in an independent cohort. The presence/absence analyses assumed that sequencing depth was roughly uniform across donors, and that assumption may not be true. Assigning TCR associations to individual alleles was difficult when HLA alleles, especially DR and DQ, strongly co-occurred. According to a later analysis, TCR association rates differed among HLA loci, with DRB1 alleles showing the most associated TCRs and HLA-C alleles showing the fewest. The sequencing pipeline was judged likely to have produced a cluster of highly shared sequence variants as a technical artifact. In a later analysis, around 17,000 TCR beta sequences were associated with specific HLA alleles at a false discovery rate of 0.05. An earlier analysis of 587 of the donors showed that most TCR beta V segments appeared in productive rearrangements either about 87% or about 30% of the time, which broadly matched IMGT annotations. Roughly 17 rarely observed V segments, including chromosome 9 orphons, were excluded from the earlier analysis of several hundred of the donors because counts were too low. HLA typing was unavailable for some donors at each locus, so association tests used only the typed subset. Most TCR sequences were seen in very few donors, while some public TCRs were found in many individuals. According to a later analysis, most CMV-associated TCR beta chains appeared to be HLA-restricted, and the HLA associations seemed to be driven largely by CMV exposure. Cytomegalovirus status was reported to be diagnosed by the classifier with high specificity and sensitivity in both the original and validation cohorts. A further reported finding was that TCR beta sequences accurately predicted the HLA-A and HLA-B alleles for most subjects in the first cohort. The cohort was sequenced for TCR beta chains only, and without alpha or paired-chain data the features that could be detected were limited. According to the authors, the approach could potentially be generalized to other disease states and immunological phenotypes. Because the 87-base-pair reads could not distinguish some IMGT-functional V segments, including TRBV6-2 and TRBV6-3, those segments were excluded. In a later analysis, several top co-occurrence clusters were reported to appear linked to parvovirus B19, influenza, CMV and Epstein-Barr virus. In vitro tests confirmed that a few of the cytomegalovirus-associated TCR beta chains recognize cytomegalovirus antigens. In the study, some 180 TCR beta chains were listed as associated with cytomegalovirus. For the cohort, immune exposure information was limited to CMV serostatus. Compared with equally common non-associated chains, HLA-associated TCR beta chains in a later analysis were more clonally expanded and had lower generation probabilities. Linkage disequilibrium might explain the correlated functional status among segregating V segments, but an unknown experimental factor could not be excluded.

The germline V gene supplies CDR1 MGHRA and CDR2 YSYEKL. Cut back by 1 base and 6 bases, the V and J ends lie 10 bases apart. Measured from the cysteine to the phenylalanine, the CDR3 is 14 residues long. Only the CDR3 part of the read is kept: 42 bases, read in frame from the first base. The cohort consisted of approximately 670 healthy bone marrow donors. At the time of sampling, every cohort member was nominally healthy, though immune exposures that went unrecorded were likely present. The donor was CMV seronegative and belonged to the group of several hundred seronegative cohort members. A peripheral blood sample was provided by each donor, and peripheral blood mononuclear cells were used for TCR beta sequencing. The Qiagen DNeasy Blood Extraction Kit was used to extract genomic DNA from the blood cell samples. Library preparation was by the immunoSEQ multiplex PCR assay. A mixture of 60 forward primers for TCR Vbeta segments and 13 reverse primers for TCR Jbeta segments was used in the multiplex PCR. The CDR3 region of rearranged TCR beta genes was amplified from genomic DNA with a multiplex PCR assay. The Illumina HiSeq System was used to sequence the amplified TCR beta libraries as 87-base-pair reads. In the authors' own workflow: In a later analysis, about 80 million unique TCR beta chains were counted across the approximately 670 repertoires, and roughly 11 million of these chains were shared by at least two donors. To remove PCR and sequencing errors, raw reads were error-corrected and collapsed into unique sequences using a nearest-neighbor algorithm that merged closely related sequences. V, D and J gene segments were assigned by aligning CDR3 sequences to IMGT reference sequences. For a sequence to be retained, at least a six-nucleotide match to both a V gene segment and a J gene segment was required. Rearrangements were called productive when the CDR3 lacked stop codons and stayed in frame with V and J; all others were non-productive. Following IMGT convention, CDR3 was defined as the stretch from the second conserved V-encoded cysteine to the conserved J-encoded phenylalanine. Sequences without an unambiguous match to a single V gene segment were excluded from the earlier analysis of 587 of the donors. An earlier analysis of a few hundred of the donors called V segments functional above 56.7% productive rearrangements and segregating when the between-donor standard deviation exceeded 5%. A statistical classification framework was built for diagnosing cytomegalovirus status from the catalog of TCR beta chain sequences. A later analysis assigned V and J genes by comparing TCR nucleotide sequences with IMGT/GENE-DB human TR gene sequences. A later analysis assigned CDR3 sequences and most-parsimonious VDJ recombination scenarios with the TCRdist pipeline. In a later analysis, every TCR beta chain was defined by the combination of its CDR3 amino acid sequence and its V-gene family, and reads without a unique V-gene family were dropped. In a later analysis, 550 to 650 highly shared, low-generation-probability nucleotide sequences were removed to address suspected cross-contamination and a sequencing artifact. A later analysis calculated a clonal expansion index for each public chain from normalized within-repertoire ranks of inferred template counts. Generation probabilities in a later analysis came from a VDJ recombination model fitted to out-of-frame rearrangements, and those results were checked against IGoR. In a later analysis, TCR-TCR, TCR-HLA and TCR-CMV co-occurrence was scored with hypergeometric tests, and a repertoire-size bias correction was applied to TCR pairs. In a later analysis, false discovery rates were estimated by permuting HLA or CMV assignments 20 times. A later analysis grouped co-occurring TCRs with DBSCAN, adding TCRdist sequence similarity when clustering within HLA-allele-positive subsets. For co-occurrence clustering, repertoires with fewer than 30,000 or more than 120,000 public chains were excluded, along with roughly 5 repertoires with anomalous nucleotide sharing. TCRdb holds this immuneACCESS table with in-frame rearrangements only. Some clones are missing; in checked studies, unresolved V genes explain under half, and the rest has no known cause. V and J calls and clone size come straight from that table; D and trimming were deduced from the DNA. The sample table lists 200,000 to 250,000 clones, just under 85% of them with a count of one. More than 0.45% of the sample is taken by the ten largest.

To note about this clone: It has no known antigen specificity. Nothing much larger sits one base from this clone, and base qualities are not available.

The source of this sequence is a middle-aged woman in good health and CMV-seronegative. Sequencing used PBMCs. The chain employs TRBV4-1 and TRBJ1-5, with a weak D call of TRBD1 (6 bases match). The CDR3 region reads CASSQVQGSQPQHF. The DNA reads TGCGCCAGCAGCCAAGTACAGGGCAGTCAGCCCCAGCATTTT.